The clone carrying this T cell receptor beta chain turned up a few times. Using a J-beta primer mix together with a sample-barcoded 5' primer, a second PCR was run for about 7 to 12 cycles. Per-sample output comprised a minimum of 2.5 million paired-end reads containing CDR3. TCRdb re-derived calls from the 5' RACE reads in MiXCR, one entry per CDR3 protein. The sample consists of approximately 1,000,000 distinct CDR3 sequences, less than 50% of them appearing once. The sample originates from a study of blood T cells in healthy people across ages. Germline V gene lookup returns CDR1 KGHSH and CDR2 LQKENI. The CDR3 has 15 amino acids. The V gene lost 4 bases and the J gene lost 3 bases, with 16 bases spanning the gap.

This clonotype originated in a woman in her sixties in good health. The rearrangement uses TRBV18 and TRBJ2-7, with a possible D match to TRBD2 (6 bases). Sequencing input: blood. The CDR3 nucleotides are TGTGCCAGCTCACTCGGGACTCTTACGGGCTACGAGCAGTACTTC. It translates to CASSLGTLTGYEQYF.